One sample yielded the 22 T cell receptor beta chains listed below, sequenced in a study of T cells in Graves' hyperthyroidism and ophthalmopathy. RNA transcripts were the template for amplifying TCR beta CDR3 regions. HTBI primers were used for first-round RT-PCR of the TCR CDR3. TCRdb re-called the multiplex PCR reads through MiXCR, storing one row per CDR3 protein. Here the sample spans some 720,000 distinct CDR3 sequences, around 15% being singletons. Sequenced material: blood. The receptors here all came from a man between 18 and 29 years old with Graves' hyperthyroidism.

This clonotype has ten or more counts. This chain joins TRBV29-1 and TRBJ1-2; D may be TRBD1 (6 bases). This CDR3 has 15 amino acids. CDR1 and CDR2 from the germline V gene are SQVTM and ANQGSEA. The V end was cut by 6 bases, the J end by 2 bases, with 19 bases between. The CDR3 DNA reads as TGCAGCGTGGGGGGGGAACAGGGAGTGAACTATGGCTACACCTTC. This translates into CSVGGEQGVNYGYTF. The variable domain in full, completed from reference TRBV29-1 and TRBJ1-2, reads SAVISQKPSRDICQRGTSLTIQCQVDSQVTMMFWYRQQPGQSLTLIATANQGSEATYESGFVIDKFPISRPNLTFSTLTVSNMSPEDSSIYLCSVGGEQGVNYGYTFGSGTRLTVV.

This clonotype occurred many times. The rearrangement joins TRBV7-2 to TRBJ2-7; 10 bases are shared with TRBD2. The CDR3 covers 16 residues. After removal of 3 bases from V and 3 bases from J, the junction contained 8 bases not matched to a gene. The germline CDR1 and CDR2 sequences are SGHTA and FQGNSA. The CDR3 nucleotides read TGTGCCAGCAGCTTCAGCGGGAGGGCCTTTGTCTACGAGCAGTACTTC. Translating gives CASSFSGRAFVYEQYF.

This clonotype occurred many times. The chain carries TRBV9 and TRBJ2-5, with D possibly TRBD1 on 6 matching bases. The V gene lost 1 base and the J gene lost 5 bases, with 12 bases spanning the gap. Germline CDR1 is SGDLS and CDR2 is YYNGEE. This CDR3 is 14 amino acids long. The CDR3 coding sequence is TGTGCCAGCAGCGTACAGGGACAACGGGAGACCCAGTACTTC. Translated, it gives CASSVQGQRETQYF.

This clonotype was found many times. The chain couples TRBV20-1 to TRBJ2-7; TRBD2 agrees at 9 bases. The germline V gene has CDR1 DFQATT and CDR2 SNEGSKA (reference sequence). Trimming cost V 1 base and J 8 bases; bases outside gene matches: 9. There are 14 residues in the CDR3. CDR3 residues: CSARASGILYKQYF. CDR3 nucleotides: TGCAGTGCTAGAGCTAGCGGGATTCTTTACAAGCAGTACTTC.

CDR3 nucleotide sequence: TGTGCCACCAGTGCGGGCTTAACCGGCGGGACCCCCTACGAGCAGTACTTC. This sequence encodes CATSAGLTGGTPYEQYF. The chain is built from TRBV24-1 and TRBJ2-7, with TRBD2 as a possible D gene (6 bases). The germline CDR1 and CDR2 sequences are KGHDR and SFDVKD. The V end lost 5 bases, the J end lost 2 bases, and 21 bases lay between the germline ends. CDR3 length: 17 amino acids.

This clonotype was counted ten times or more. The rearrangement joins TRBV28 to TRBJ1-2; D may be TRBD1 (6 bases). The CDR3 extends over 16 amino acids. Trimming shortened V by 4 bases and J by 3 bases, and 18 bases separated the two germline ends. CDR1 is MDHEN and CDR2 is SYDVKM in the germline V gene. The CDR3 sequence: CASSSPGQPSYYGYTF. CDR3 DNA sequence: TGTGCCAGCAGTTCACCGGGACAACCTTCGTACTATGGCTACACCTTC.

The gene calls are TRBV7-9 and TRBJ2-5; 7 nucleotides line up with TRBD1. Germline V CDR1 and CDR2: SEHNR, FQNEAQ (reference sequence). CDR3 length equals 14 residues. Unmatched junction bases numbered 3, after V lost 3 bases and J lost 2 bases. The CDR3 DNA follows: TGTGCCAGCAGCTTTACACAGGGGCAAGAGACCCAGTACTTC. It yields the protein CASSFTQGQETQYF.

This clonotype was seen a handful of times. The chain links TRBV6-6 to TRBJ2-3; no definite D call. V was clipped by 0 bases and J by 3 bases, with 10 bases between them. CDR1 MNHNY and CDR2 SVGAGI come from the germline V gene (reference sequence). There are 15 residues in the CDR3. This chain's CDR3 is CASSYSSPTTDTQYF. CDR3 DNA: TGTGCCAGCAGTTACTCGTCCCCGACGACAGATACGCAGTATTTT.

This clonotype was recorded many times. V and J are TRBV3-1 and TRBJ2-1; 12 nucleotides align to TRBD2. The CDR3 covers 18 residues. V lost 4 bases to trimming and J lost 4 bases; unmatched junction nucleotides: 11. Germline-derived CDR1 and CDR2 are LGHDT and YNNKEL (reference sequence). The CDR3 is CASSPLLVTSGRYNEQFF. DNA of the CDR3: TGTGCCAGCAGCCCCCTCCTCGTCACTAGCGGGAGGTACAATGAGCAGTTCTTC.

J is TRBJ2-1 and V is TRBV5-4, with 12 bases lining up with TRBD1. Germline V gives CDR1 SGHNT, CDR2 YYREEE (reference sequence). The CDR3 runs 15 residues. V lost 3 bases and J lost 5; bases outside the gene matches: 3. The CDR3 is CASSWGQGAHNEQFF. CDR3 bases: TGTGCCAGCAGCTGGGGACAGGGGGCCCACAATGAGCAGTTCTTC. The whole variable domain, remainder taken from reference TRBV5-4 and TRBJ2-1, is ETGVTQSPTHLIKTRGQQVTLRCSSQSGHNTVSWYQQALGQGPQFIFQYYREEENGRGNFPPRFSGLQFPNYSSELNVNALELDDSALYLCASSWGQGAHNEQFFGPGTRLTVL.

The rearrangement joins TRBV5-6 to TRBJ2-1, with D unclear. There are 15 residues in the CDR3. V was cut by 4 bases and J by 0 bases, with 11 bases left in between. Germline CDR1 SGHDT, CDR2 YYEEEE. This chain's CDR3 is CASSKDVSSYNEQFF. The DNA for the CDR3 is TGTGCCAGCAGCAAGGACGTTAGCTCCTACAATGAGCAGTTCTTC. The full variable domain, with the rest looked up from reference TRBV5-6 and TRBJ2-1, is DAGVTQSPTHLIKTRGQQVTLRCSPKSGHDTVSWYQQALGQGPQFIFQYYEEEERQRGNFPDRFSGHQFPNYSSELNVNALLLGDSALYLCASSKDVSSYNEQFFGPGTRLTVL.

This clonotype has at least ten counts. The gene calls are TRBV10-3 and TRBJ2-7, with 10 bases lining up with TRBD2. After removal of 3 bases from V and 5 bases from J, the junction contained 7 bases not matched to a gene. The germline V gene encodes CDR1 ENHRY and CDR2 SYGVKD. The CDR3 has 15 amino acids. The CDR3 nucleotides are TGTGCCATCAGTGAAGCGGGAGGGCCGATCAACGAGCAGTACTTC. Protein: CAISEAGGPINEQYF.

The V and J genes are TRBV11-3 and TRBJ1-2; D uncertain. V shed 4 bases and J shed 4 bases, with 10 bases lying between them. Germline CDR1 is SGHNT and CDR2 is YENEEA. There are 13 residues in the CDR3. The CDR3 DNA is TGTGCCAGCAGCTCCATCTCGTCCTATGGCTACACCTTC. Translation gives CASSSISSYGYTF.

This clonotype was picked up many times. The chain combines TRBV10-3 with TRBJ1-5; D is unclear. Germline V gene data show CDR1 as ENHRY and CDR2 as SYGVKD. The CDR3 is 14 residues long. V lost 2 bases and J 0 bases, leaving 5 bases between the germline ends. The CDR3 protein is CAISETVSNQPQHF. CDR3 DNA: TGTGCCATCAGTGAGACGGTTAGCAATCAGCCCCAGCATTTT.

The chain joins TRBV20-1 to TRBJ1-4; D unclear. The CDR3 covers 15 residues. With 6 bases removed from V and 0 bases from J, the gap between germline ends came to 14 bases. In germline, CDR1 is DFQATT, CDR2 SNEGSKA (reference sequence). The CDR3 loop reads CSARRAFATNEKLFF. The DNA of the CDR3 is TGCAGTGCCAGGAGGGCGTTCGCAACTAATGAAAAACTGTTTTTT.

The chain is built from TRBV28 and TRBJ2-6; a weak D match, TRBD2 (5 bases). From germline, CDR1 is MDHEN and CDR2 SYDVKM. This CDR3 contains 15 residues. The V gene lost 3 bases and the J gene lost 4 bases, with 10 bases spanning the gap. CDR3 in amino acids: CASSLGVLGANVLTF. CDR3 nucleotide sequence: TGTGCCAGCAGTTTGGGAGTGTTGGGGGCCAACGTCCTGACTTTC.

The chain uses TRBV28 and TRBJ2-7, with TRBD1 matching 8 bases. Trimming at V came to 8 bases and at J to 7 bases, leaving 13 bases not matched to a gene. The germline V gene has CDR1 MDHEN and CDR2 SYDVKM. This CDR3 has 14 amino acids. For the CDR3, the DNA is TGTGCCAGCCGAGGATACAGGGGGGCGGGGGAGCAGTACTTC. Translation: CASRGYRGAGEQYF. Full variable domain (outside the CDR3, taken from reference TRBV28 and TRBJ2-7): DVKVTQSSRYLVKRTGEKVFLECVQDMDHENMFWYRQDPGLGLRLIYFSYDVKMKEKGDIPEGYSVSREKKERFSLILESASTNQTSMYLCASRGYRGAGEQYFGPGTRLTVT.

J is TRBJ2-7 and V is TRBV20-1; possibly TRBD2 for D (6 bases). Germline CDR1 and CDR2: DFQATT and SNEGSKA (reference sequence). The CDR3 is made up of 14 amino acids. V gave up 0 bases and J gave up 3 bases, with 12 bases separating them. CDR3: CSARDLVSGYEQYF. CDR3 nucleotide sequence: TGCAGTGCTAGAGATCTGGTTAGCGGCTACGAGCAGTACTTC.

The rearrangement links TRBV15 to TRBJ2-1; 9 bases line up with TRBD2. The junction had 11 bases not matched to a gene; V was cut back by 3 bases and J by 8 bases. CDR1 and CDR2 (germline): LNHNV, YYDKDF (reference sequence). The CDR3 has 16 amino acids. DNA of the CDR3: TGTGCCACCAGCAGTCAGACTAGCGGACGGGGGGATGAGCAGTTCTTC. Its protein product is CATSSQTSGRGDEQFF.

This clonotype has a count of ten or more. The V call is TRBV2, the J call TRBJ1-5; D is unresolved. Germline CDR1 reads SNHLY; CDR2 reads FYNNEI. V was trimmed by 2 bases and J by 3 bases, leaving 8 bases between them. CDR3 length: 14 amino acids. CDR3 amino acids: CASSERFDNQPQHF. The CDR3 nucleotides are TGTGCCAGCAGTGAACGGTTCGACAATCAGCCCCAGCATTTT.

This clonotype has ten or more counts. The chain is built from TRBV2 and TRBJ1-5; D remains ambiguous. Germline assignment: CDR1 SNHLY and CDR2 FYNNEI. CDR3 size: 17 residues. V gave up 4 bases and J gave up 5 bases, with 21 bases separating them. CDR3 loop: CASSVADPYIEDQPQHF. DNA of the CDR3: TGTGCCAGCAGTGTGGCAGATCCCTATATTGAGGATCAGCCCCAGCATTTT.

This chain links TRBV12-3 or TRBV12-4 with TRBJ2-7; 11 bases fit TRBD2. The CDR3 runs 17 residues. J lost 5 bases, V lost 0 bases, and 9 bases had no gene match. In DNA form, the CDR3 reads TGTGCCAGCAGTTTAGCAGGGACTAGCGGACCTTCCGACGAGCAGTACTTC. Encoded protein: CASSLAGTSGPSDEQYF.